This T cell receptor (beta chain) was sequenced in a study of vaccination and CD4 T cells after COVID-19. Looking at the study overall: Overlapping spike pools from SARS-CoV-2 and HCoV-NL63, HCoV-OC43 and HCoV-229E served as culture stimuli. The study's findings and limits: Convalescent patients gained a median approximately 88% of their reactive clones only post-vaccination.

Comments on this clonotype: Its antigen is undetermined.

In germline, CDR1 is MNHNS, CDR2 SASEGT. V lost 6 bases, J lost 1 base, and 7 bases stayed unmatched. The CDR3 runs to 15 residues. Sample treatment: approximately nine-day PBMC culture with coronavirus spike peptide pools or control peptides (ViraFEST assay). At the Johns Hopkins FTIC core, DNA taken from cultured CD4+ T cells was sequenced by way of the Oncomine TCR Beta short-read assay. Genomic DNA was taken out of cultured CD4+ T cells by extraction. TCRdb reprocessed the PCR reads with MiXCR, giving one entry per CDR3 protein. Of roughly 21,000 distinct CDR3 sequences listed, about 59% were seen once; the top ten hold roughly 24%.

The receptor was isolated from a human donor who received a COVID-19 vaccine. J is TRBJ2-3 and V is TRBV6-1, with 7 bases identical to TRBD2. The material sequenced was CD4+ T cells from blood, cultured in vitro, taken before SARS-CoV-2 vaccination. This chain's CDR3 is CASRVAGGGTDTQYF. CDR3 in DNA: TGTGCCAGCAGGGTAGCGGGTGGCGGCACAGATACGCAGTATTTT.